The 6 T cell receptor beta chains given below trace back to one sample, sequenced in a study of shared clonotypes between healthy human individuals. The assay was immunoSEQ multiplex PCR, and TCRdb's table has in-frame clones only and misses some. The table has about 2 million clones, about 95% seen once; the top ten hold more than 0.95%. Terminally differentiated effector memory CD45RA+ cells were excluded by CCR7 positive selection of CD45RO-negative cells. What was sequenced was naive CD8+ T cells sorted from blood. The receptor source for this set is a man younger than 30 in good health.

The chain combines TRBV28 with TRBJ1-1; 9 nucleotides agree with TRBD1. Trimming took 4 bases from V and 8 from J; bases not matched to a gene: 14. Per germline, CDR1 MDHEN and CDR2 SYDVKM. This CDR3 is built from 16 residues. CDR3 in amino acids: CASSSSVTGGSDEAFF. DNA of the CDR3: TGTGCCAGCAGTTCTAGCGTCACAGGGGGCTCTGACGAAGCTTTCTTT.

The chain is built from TRBV5-6 and TRBJ2-5; D remains ambiguous. This CDR3 comprises 13 residues. Germline V gene lookup returns CDR1 SGHDT and CDR2 YYEEEE. V lost 4 bases, J lost 10 bases, and 17 bases lay in between. The CDR3 DNA reads as TGTGCCAGCAGCCTCTTGGACGTAAGGGACCAGTACTTC. Translating gives CASSLLDVRDQYF.

In this sample, this clone turned up once. This chain links TRBV5-1 with TRBJ2-1; the D gene is possibly TRBD1 (5 bases). CDR1 and CDR2 (germline): SGHRS, YFSETQ. Between the trimmed V and J ends, which lost 5 bases and 4 bases, there was a span of 10 bases. The CDR3 is 13 residues long. Here the CDR3 reads CASRDDSYNEQFF. In DNA form, the CDR3 reads TGCGCCAGCAGGGATGACAGTTACAATGAGCAGTTCTTC.

The rearrangement joins TRBV27 to TRBJ2-6; D perhaps matches TRBD1 (6 bases). Germline V gene lookup returns CDR1 MNHEY and CDR2 SMNVEV (reference sequence). Trimming pared 2 bases from V and 0 bases from J, leaving 14 bases between. The CDR3 has 18 amino acids. CDR3 region: CASSLKHRVVSGANVLTF. The CDR3, as DNA: TGTGCCAGCAGTTTAAAGCACAGGGTAGTCTCTGGGGCCAACGTCCTGACTTTC. The full variable domain, its missing parts supplied by reference TRBV27 and TRBJ2-6, is EAQVTQNPRYLITVTGKKLTVTCSQNMNHEYMSWYRQDPGLGLRQIYYSMNVEVTDKGDVPEGYKVSRKEKRNFPLILESPSPNQTSLYFCASSLKHRVVSGANVLTFGAGSRLTVL.

Turning to this clone: Other nucleotide sequences in the sample specify the same CDR3. The rearrangement uses TRBV6-1 and TRBJ2-7; D uncertain. The V end was cut by 4 bases, the J end by 3 bases, with 4 bases between. CDR1 is MNHNS and CDR2 is SASEGT in the germline V gene. The CDR3 consists of 11 residues. The CDR3 region has the DNA TGTGCCAGCAGTGCGAACTACGAGCAGTACTTC. Its translation: CASSANYEQYF.

Notes on this clone: The same CDR3 arises from other DNA sequences in this sample as well. The V and J genes are TRBV5-1 and TRBJ2-7; weak D call: TRBD1 (6 bases). Deletions cut 2 bases from V and 3 bases from J, with 9 bases between. From germline, CDR1 is SGHRS and CDR2 YFSETQ. This CDR3 region has 13 residues. The CDR3 region has the DNA TGCGCCAGCAGCTTTCCAGGGGACTACGAGCAGTACTTC. It yields the protein CASSFPGDYEQYF.